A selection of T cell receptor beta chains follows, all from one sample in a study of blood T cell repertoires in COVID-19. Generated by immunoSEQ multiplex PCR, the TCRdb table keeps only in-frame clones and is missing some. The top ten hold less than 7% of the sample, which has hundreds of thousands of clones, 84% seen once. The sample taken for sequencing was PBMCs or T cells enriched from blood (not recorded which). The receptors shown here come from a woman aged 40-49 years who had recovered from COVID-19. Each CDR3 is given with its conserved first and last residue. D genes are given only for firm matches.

cdr3_aa: CASSPGRAEETQYF; cdr3_length: 14; v_call: TRBV18; d_call: TRBD2; j_call: TRBJ2-5
cdr3_aa: CASSDSTRGRNTEAFF; cdr3_length: 16; v_call: TRBV2; d_call: TRBD1; j_call: TRBJ1-1
cdr3_aa: CASSQDTGTRGDTQYF; cdr3_length: 16; v_call: TRBV4-3; d_call: TRBD2; j_call: TRBJ2-3
cdr3_aa: CASSFKFRGGVEAFF; cdr3_length: 15; v_call: TRBV28; d_call: NA; j_call: TRBJ1-1
cdr3_aa: CASSPSGSTDTQYF; cdr3_length: 14; v_call: TRBV7-9; d_call: TRBD2; j_call: TRBJ2-3
cdr3_aa: CASSRLGPFGGYTF; cdr3_length: 14; v_call: TRBV4-1; d_call: NA; j_call: TRBJ1-2
cdr3_aa: CSVDGTYDRGHYGYTF; cdr3_length: 16; v_call: TRBV29-1; d_call: TRBD1; j_call: TRBJ1-2
cdr3_aa: CASGLQGRNTGELFF; cdr3_length: 15; v_call: TRBV12-5; d_call: NA; j_call: TRBJ2-2
cdr3_aa: CASSLDRSDTQYF; cdr3_length: 13; v_call: TRBV5-4; d_call: NA; j_call: TRBJ2-3
cdr3_aa: CASSLAQGQASTDTQYF; cdr3_length: 17; v_call: TRBV7-9; d_call: TRBD1; j_call: TRBJ2-3
cdr3_aa: CASSQETPGPQGGDIQYF; cdr3_length: 18; v_call: TRBV4-2; d_call: NA; j_call: TRBJ2-4
cdr3_aa: CATAGPSTDTQYF; cdr3_length: 13; v_call: TRBV2; d_call: NA; j_call: TRBJ2-3
cdr3_aa: CASSLGHSNTEAFF; cdr3_length: 14; v_call: TRBV7-2; d_call: NA; j_call: TRBJ1-1
cdr3_aa: CASSSPPARTGELFF; cdr3_length: 15; v_call: TRBV7-9; d_call: NA; j_call: TRBJ2-2
cdr3_aa: CASSRQGIRDTQYF; cdr3_length: 14; v_call: TRBV3-1/TRBV3-2; d_call: TRBD1; j_call: TRBJ2-3
cdr3_aa: CASSPGTGAPEQETQYF; cdr3_length: 17; v_call: TRBV18; d_call: TRBD1; j_call: TRBJ2-5
cdr3_aa: CASSLQGLPANYGYTF; cdr3_length: 16; v_call: TRBV7-8; d_call: NA; j_call: TRBJ1-2
cdr3_aa: CASSQDVPTSGKSYEQYF; cdr3_length: 18; v_call: TRBV4-2; d_call: TRBD2; j_call: TRBJ2-7
cdr3_aa: CASSDPRTGAVRPQHF; cdr3_length: 16; v_call: TRBV19; d_call: TRBD1; j_call: TRBJ1-5
cdr3_aa: CASSEWGQGGNTGELFF; cdr3_length: 17; v_call: TRBV2; d_call: TRBD1; j_call: TRBJ2-2
cdr3_aa: CASSLGSGRGRVNEQFF; cdr3_length: 17; v_call: TRBV27; d_call: TRBD2; j_call: TRBJ2-1
cdr3_aa: CASSLAGTGTIYGYTF; cdr3_length: 16; v_call: TRBV5-5; d_call: TRBD1; j_call: TRBJ1-2
cdr3_aa: CASSQGRNNEKLFF; cdr3_length: 14; v_call: TRBV3-1/TRBV3-2; d_call: NA; j_call: TRBJ1-4
cdr3_aa: CASSLQGPFGEKLFF; cdr3_length: 15; v_call: TRBV5-6; d_call: NA; j_call: TRBJ1-4
cdr3_aa: CASSRTRQETQYF; cdr3_length: 13; v_call: TRBV7-2; d_call: NA; j_call: TRBJ2-5
cdr3_aa: CASSPGQGDEKLFF; cdr3_length: 14; v_call: TRBV7-2; d_call: TRBD1; j_call: TRBJ1-4
cdr3_aa: CASSIQNRGRRPQHF; cdr3_length: 15; v_call: TRBV19; d_call: TRBD1; j_call: TRBJ1-5
cdr3_aa: CASSVALFTEAFF; cdr3_length: 13; v_call: TRBV9; d_call: NA; j_call: TRBJ1-1
cdr3_aa: CASSLASGSGNTIYF; cdr3_length: 15; v_call: TRBV7-7; d_call: NA; j_call: TRBJ1-3
cdr3_aa: CASSTNIRTEAFF; cdr3_length: 13; v_call: TRBV18; d_call: NA; j_call: TRBJ1-1
cdr3_aa: CASSITGQGGGYTF; cdr3_length: 14; v_call: TRBV19; d_call: NA; j_call: TRBJ1-2
cdr3_aa: CASSRGTSGVQETQYF; cdr3_length: 16; v_call: TRBV18; d_call: TRBD2; j_call: TRBJ2-5
cdr3_aa: CASREGNEKLFF; cdr3_length: 12; v_call: TRBV6-5; d_call: NA; j_call: TRBJ1-4
cdr3_aa: CASSSGGFYQPQHF; cdr3_length: 14; v_call: TRBV28; d_call: NA; j_call: TRBJ1-5
cdr3_aa: CASSEVGTSGNSRYF; cdr3_length: 15; v_call: TRBV2; d_call: TRBD2; j_call: TRBJ2-3
cdr3_aa: CASSEGGGPQHF; cdr3_length: 12; v_call: TRBV2; d_call: NA; j_call: TRBJ1-5
cdr3_aa: CASSVYAGNSPLHF; cdr3_length: 14; v_call: TRBV9; d_call: NA; j_call: TRBJ1-6
cdr3_aa: CASSRSNEQFF; cdr3_length: 11; v_call: TRBV9; d_call: NA; j_call: TRBJ2-1
cdr3_aa: CASSPRTGANEKLFF; cdr3_length: 15; v_call: TRBV3-1/TRBV3-2; d_call: TRBD1; j_call: TRBJ1-4
cdr3_aa: CASSAGQGDSYEQYF; cdr3_length: 15; v_call: TRBV19; d_call: TRBD1; j_call: TRBJ2-7
cdr3_aa: CASSQVNRQNEKLFF; cdr3_length: 15; v_call: TRBV4-1; d_call: NA; j_call: TRBJ1-4
cdr3_aa: CASTRRDTEAFF; cdr3_length: 12; v_call: TRBV19; d_call: NA; j_call: TRBJ1-1
cdr3_aa: CASSGPDIEAFF; cdr3_length: 12; v_call: TRBV6-4; d_call: NA; j_call: TRBJ1-1
cdr3_aa: CASSSGWGGSYEQYF; cdr3_length: 15; v_call: TRBV28; d_call: TRBD2; j_call: TRBJ2-7
cdr3_aa: CASSASGRASTDTQYF; cdr3_length: 16; v_call: TRBV9; d_call: TRBD2; j_call: TRBJ2-3
cdr3_aa: CASSQQGAPFNTIYF; cdr3_length: 15; v_call: TRBV27; d_call: TRBD1; j_call: TRBJ1-3
cdr3_aa: CASSLDGWTENTEAFF; cdr3_length: 16; v_call: TRBV13; d_call: NA; j_call: TRBJ1-1
cdr3_aa: CASSSPSGTTYNEQFF; cdr3_length: 16; v_call: TRBV5-4; d_call: TRBD2; j_call: TRBJ2-1
cdr3_aa: CASSSPDRDFAFF; cdr3_length: 13; v_call: TRBV12-3/TRBV12-4; d_call: TRBD1; j_call: TRBJ1-1
cdr3_aa: CASSFQGAKNTEAFF; cdr3_length: 15; v_call: TRBV5-6; d_call: TRBD1; j_call: TRBJ1-1
cdr3_aa: CASSVAGGPGEQFF; cdr3_length: 14; v_call: TRBV19; d_call: TRBD2; j_call: TRBJ2-1
cdr3_aa: CASSLPSGSYNEQFF; cdr3_length: 15; v_call: TRBV7-9; d_call: TRBD2; j_call: TRBJ2-1
cdr3_aa: CASTTYMRGIFQPQHF; cdr3_length: 16; v_call: TRBV27; d_call: NA; j_call: TRBJ1-5
cdr3_aa: CASSAWTGIGNQPQHF; cdr3_length: 16; v_call: TRBV28; d_call: TRBD1; j_call: TRBJ1-5
cdr3_aa: CATSRGAGGVGTGELFF; cdr3_length: 17; v_call: TRBV24-1; d_call: TRBD2; j_call: TRBJ2-2
cdr3_aa: CAAIREASGLAGDTQYF; cdr3_length: 17; v_call: TRBV7-8; d_call: TRBD2; j_call: TRBJ2-3
cdr3_aa: CASRRPQGANTEAFF; cdr3_length: 15; v_call: TRBV27; d_call: TRBD1; j_call: TRBJ1-1
cdr3_aa: CAWSDQDGTEAFF; cdr3_length: 13; v_call: TRBV30; d_call: NA; j_call: TRBJ1-1
cdr3_aa: CASRPETGTTNEKLFF; cdr3_length: 16; v_call: TRBV28; d_call: NA; j_call: TRBJ1-4